This T cell receptor (beta chain) was recovered during a study of T cells in localized non-small cell lung cancer. The length of the CDR3 is 13 residues. Per the germline V gene, CDR1 is MDHEN and CDR2 is SYDVKM. V shed 2 bases and J shed 4 bases, with 6 bases lying between them. TCRdb's table, derived via immunoSEQ multiplex PCR, lists solely in-frame clones and lacks some. The sample includes around 69,000 clones, 85% to 90% seen only once; the top ten take roughly 2%. The sequences come from peripheral blood, collected before any cancer treatment. The rearrangement joins TRBV28 to TRBJ2-4, with D uncertain. This clonotype was obtained from a woman aged 35 to 69 with stage I lung adenocarcinoma. The CDR3 DNA follows: TGTGCCAGCAGTTTAGGCGATAAAAACATTCAGTACTTC. It codes for CASSLGDKNIQYF. Looking up the rest from reference TRBV28 and TRBJ2-4 gives the full variable domain: DVKVTQSSRYLVKRTGEKVFLECVQDMDHENMFWYRQDPGLGLRLIYFSYDVKMKEKGDIPEGYSVSREKKERFSLILESASTNQTSMYLCASSLGDKNIQYFGAGTRLSVL.